This T cell receptor (beta chain) is drawn from a study of shared clonotypes between healthy human individuals. Remarks on this clone: As yet, its antigen is unknown.

The method was immunoSEQ multiplex PCR; TCRdb's version includes in-frame clones alone and lacks a portion of them. Of hundreds of thousands of clones in the sample, about 95% were seen once. Terminally differentiated effector memory CD45RA+ cells were excluded by CCR7 positive selection of CD45RO-negative cells. Caucasian adults living in Nashville, Tennessee, provided all samples. Germline values: CDR1 SGHRS, CDR2 YFSETQ. This CDR3 has 14 amino acids. Study outcomes and limitations: An expected dependence of interdonor clonotype sharing on sequencing depth was noted. In having few donors, the study represented limited genetic and exposure-history diversity. Generally, estimated richness proved larger in naive subsets than it did in memory subsets.

The J gene is TRBJ2-5, the V gene TRBV5-1; weak D call: TRBD2 (5 bases). The assigned J gene may be wrong: the sequence end matches TRBJ2-7 better. Material: naive CD8+ T cells sorted from blood. This TCR was sampled from a woman in her thirties in good health. CDR3 protein: CASSLVGEDYEQYF. The CDR3 coding sequence is TGCGCCAGCAGCTTGGTCGGGGAAGACTACGAGCAGTACTTC.